This T cell receptor (beta chain) was recorded in a study of T cell responses to AZD1222 COVID-19 vaccine. Study-wide results and limits: Sampled repertoires all dated from after the peak T cell response.

A remark on this clone: Its antigen remains unidentified.

Assay used: immunoSEQ multiplex PCR; TCRdb lists only in-frame clones, some missing. The table lists about 120,000 clones, 80% to 90% of them singletons. The material sequenced was peripheral blood, taken on day 0 of AZD1222 vaccination. This TCR was sampled from an adult in good health.

CDR3 sequence (DNA): TGCGCCAGCAGCTTGGGCGGACGTAGCTCTGGAAACACCATATATTTT. Its translation is CASSLGGRSSGNTIYF. V usage is TRBV5-1 and J usage is TRBJ1-3; no definite D call. Germline V gene lookup returns CDR1 SGHRS and CDR2 YFSETQ. The V and J ends lost 0 bases and 0 bases respectively, with 10 bases between them. The CDR3 is 16 residues long. The whole variable domain, filled in from reference TRBV5-1 and TRBJ1-3, reads KAGVTQTPRYLIKTRGQQVTLSCSPISGHRSVSWYQQTPGQGLQFLFEYFSETQRNKGNFPGRFSGRQFSNSRSEMNVSTLELGDSALYLCASSLGGRSSGNTIYFGEGSWLTVV.